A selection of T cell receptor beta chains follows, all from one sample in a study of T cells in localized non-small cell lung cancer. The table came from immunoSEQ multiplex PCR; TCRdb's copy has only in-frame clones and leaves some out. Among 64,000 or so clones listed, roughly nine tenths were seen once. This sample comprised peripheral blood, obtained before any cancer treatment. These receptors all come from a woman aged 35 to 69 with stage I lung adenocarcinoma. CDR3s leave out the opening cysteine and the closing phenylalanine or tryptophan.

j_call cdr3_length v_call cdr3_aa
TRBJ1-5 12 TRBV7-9 ASSSTGTNQPQH
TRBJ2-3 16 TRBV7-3 ASSLRASGGRREDTQY
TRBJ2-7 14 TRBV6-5 ASSYSRGRSSYEQY
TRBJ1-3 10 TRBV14 ASSQGGNTIY
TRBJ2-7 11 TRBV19 ASSTRQAYEQY
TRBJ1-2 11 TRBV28 ASSFTGNYGYT
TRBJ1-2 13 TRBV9 ASSVELGTGFGYT
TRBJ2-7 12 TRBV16 ASSLSGDLSEQY
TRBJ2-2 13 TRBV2 ASSAGQGGTGELF
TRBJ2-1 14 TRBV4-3 ASSQVSGRAYNEQF
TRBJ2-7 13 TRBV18 ASSPEQLSSYEQY
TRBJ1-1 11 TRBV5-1 ASSLAGDTEAF
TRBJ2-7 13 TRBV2 ASSEVLAGFYEQY
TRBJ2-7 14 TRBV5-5 ASSLGWAGVSYEQY
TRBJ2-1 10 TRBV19 ASSIRVNEQF
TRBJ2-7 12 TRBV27 ASSFGQGIYEQY
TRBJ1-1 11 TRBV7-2 ASSQQQNTEAF
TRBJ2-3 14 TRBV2 ASSPMAAGGADTQY
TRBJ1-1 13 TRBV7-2 ASSSGQPQNTEAF
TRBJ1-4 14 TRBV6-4 ARVPSTGPDNEKLF
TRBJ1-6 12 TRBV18 ASSPGQVNSPLH
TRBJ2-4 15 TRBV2 ASSTGFSPNTKNIQY
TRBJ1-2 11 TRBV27 ASSWGEGYGYT
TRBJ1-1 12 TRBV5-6 ASSLIQGGQGAF
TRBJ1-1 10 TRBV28 ASTLTGSSAF
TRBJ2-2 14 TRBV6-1 ASSGARRGSTGELF
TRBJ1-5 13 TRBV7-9 ASSATQGGDQPQH
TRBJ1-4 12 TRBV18 ASSRTGEVEKLF
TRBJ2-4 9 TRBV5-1 ASSFGGFQY
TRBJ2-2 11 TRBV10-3 AISEGSTGELF
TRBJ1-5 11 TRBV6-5 ASSRGPYQPQH
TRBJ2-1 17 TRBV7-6 ASSPLPRTSGPDNNEQF
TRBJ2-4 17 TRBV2 ASSGRQDLVAIAKNIQY
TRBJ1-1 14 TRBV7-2 ASSLDWGGASTEAF
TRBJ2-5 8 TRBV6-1 AIGVETQY
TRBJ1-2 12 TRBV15 ATSDQQGGYGYT
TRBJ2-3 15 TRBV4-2 ASSQHGTSGDTDTQY
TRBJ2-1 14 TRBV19 ASSISLAGGYNEQF
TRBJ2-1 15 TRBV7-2 ASSLTEAGDFYNEQF
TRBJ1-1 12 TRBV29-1 SVSIEGFNTEAF
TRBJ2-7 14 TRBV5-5 ASSLVVGPAGYEQY
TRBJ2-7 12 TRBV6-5 ASSYGDISYEQY
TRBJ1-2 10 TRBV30 AWRDRNYGYT
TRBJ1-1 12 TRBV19 ASSIAEGATEAF
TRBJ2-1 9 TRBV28 ASSPRDEQF
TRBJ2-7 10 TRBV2 ASSLSSYEQY
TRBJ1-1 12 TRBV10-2 ASNQMGLNTEAF
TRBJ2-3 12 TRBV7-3 ASSDGLPTDTQY
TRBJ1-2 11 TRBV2 ASRGQGEVGYT
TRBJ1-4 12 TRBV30 AWSVGSINEKLF
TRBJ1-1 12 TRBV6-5 ASRQEGLETEAF
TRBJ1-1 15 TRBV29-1 SVEDGSLGNPDTEAF
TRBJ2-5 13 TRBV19 ASAPTSGGGETQY